The 26 T cell receptor beta chains in this list originate from one sample, sequenced in a study of cytomegalovirus exposure and HLA in healthy donors. PCR used 60 Vbeta primers and 13 Jbeta primers. Sequencing was performed with immunoSEQ multiplex PCR; in TCRdb, only in-frame clones are kept and a portion is missing. The repertoire holds around 140,000 clones, with about 77% as singletons. The specimen was PBMCs. The source is a woman aged 35 to 49 in good health and CMV-seronegative.

This clone was found a few times. Other DNA sequences in this specimen translate into the identical CDR3. The rearrangement joins TRBV5-1 to TRBJ2-5; 7 bases agree with TRBD1. The germline V gene encodes CDR1 SGHRS and CDR2 YFSETQ. The CDR3 is 15 amino acids. Trimming at V came to 0 bases and at J to 0 bases, leaving 2 bases not matched to a gene. Written as DNA, the CDR3 is TGCGCCAGCAGCTTGGGGGGGACAGACCAAGAGACCCAGTACTTC. It is translated as CASSLGGTDQETQYF.

The rearrangement links TRBV19 to TRBJ1-2, with 7 bases matching TRBD1. The J segment lost 3 bases and the V segment lost 1 base, leaving 8 bases of the junction unmatched. Germline V lookup: CDR1 LNHDA, CDR2 SQIVND (reference sequence). The CDR3 spans 16 residues. The CDR3 sequence is CASSIALRGHDYGYTF. The CDR3, as DNA: TGTGCCAGTAGTATAGCCCTAAGGGGGCACGACTATGGCTACACCTTC.

The DNA of the CDR3 is TGTGCCATCAGCGACGAGGGGGGGAACTATGGCTACACCTTC. It translates to CAISDEGGNYGYTF. The chain carries TRBV10-3 and TRBJ1-2; possibly TRBD1 for D (6 bases). In germline, CDR1 is ENHRY, CDR2 SYGVKD. V was pared by 6 bases and J by 2 bases, with 13 bases between. The CDR3 is made up of 14 amino acids.

The rearrangement links TRBV2 to TRBJ1-4, with 9 bases matching TRBD1. The V and J ends lost 4 bases and 6 bases, in that order; junction bases with no gene match: 9. The germline gives CDR1 SNHLY, CDR2 FYNNEI. The CDR3 runs 16 residues. CDR3 sequence (DNA): TGTGCCAGCAGTGTCAGGACGGGACAGGGTTATGAAAAACTGTTTTTT. Translating it yields CASSVRTGQGYEKLFF.

V usage is TRBV4-3 and J usage is TRBJ2-7, with a tentative D call TRBD1 (6 bases). Germline V lookup: CDR1 LGHNA, CDR2 YSLEER. The length of the CDR3 is 15 residues. Trimming shortened V by 0 bases and J by 3 bases, and 12 bases separated the two germline ends. The CDR3 reads CASSQDSAGDYEQYF. CDR3 in DNA: TGCGCCAGCAGCCAAGATTCAGCAGGGGACTACGAGCAGTACTTC.

CDR3 in DNA: TGCAGCGCCTTAGGACAGAAGAACACCGGGGAGCTGTTTTTT. It encodes CSALGQKNTGELFF. This chain uses TRBV29-1 with TRBJ2-2; possibly TRBD1 for D (6 bases). CDR1 and CDR2 (germline): SQVTM, ANQGSEA. The length of the CDR3 is 14 residues. Between the trimmed V and J ends, which lost 7 bases and 1 base, there was a span of 13 bases.

The chain combines TRBV11-3 with TRBJ2-3; 10 bases match TRBD1. This CDR3 has 15 amino acids. Trimming at V came to 1 base and at J to 4 bases, leaving 2 bases not matched to a gene. Per germline, CDR1 SGHNT and CDR2 YENEEA. The CDR3 region is CASSLGGTGADTQYF. Here the CDR3 DNA reads TGTGCCAGCAGCTTAGGAGGGACAGGGGCAGATACGCAGTATTTT.

V is TRBV28 and J is TRBJ2-3, with 8 bases that match TRBD2. Germline CDR1 MDHEN, CDR2 SYDVKM. The CDR3 is made up of 14 amino acids. With 7 bases clipped from V and 2 bases from J, the junction kept 5 bases outside the gene matches. CDR3 residues: CASIGGGPTDTQYF. CDR3 in DNA: TGTGCCAGCATCGGCGGGGGGCCCACAGATACGCAGTATTTT.

V is TRBV6-4 and J is TRBJ2-1, with a possible D match to TRBD2 (5 bases). The ends were cut back, 3 bases at V and 6 bases at J, with 12 bases in the middle. There are 14 residues in the CDR3. CDR1 is MRHNA, CDR2 SNTAGT, per germline. The CDR3 nucleotides are TGTGCCAGCAGTGAAGACGCGGGTGGCAATGAGCAGTTCTTC. Encoded protein: CASSEDAGGNEQFF.

The J gene is TRBJ2-3, the V gene TRBV28; 11 positions agree with TRBD2. CDR1 is MDHEN and CDR2 is SYDVKM in the germline V gene. J gave up 8 bases and V 6 bases, and 13 bases lay outside the gene matches. This CDR3 has 16 residues. CDR3 in DNA: TGTGCCAGCAGAACTATAGCGGGGGGGCGATTGGGTACGCAGTATTTT. It encodes CASRTIAGGRLGTQYF. Full variable domain (remainder filled in from reference TRBV28 and TRBJ2-3): DVKVTQSSRYLVKRTGEKVFLECVQDMDHENMFWYRQDPGLGLRLIYFSYDVKMKEKGDIPEGYSVSREKKERFSLILESASTNQTSMYLCASRTIAGGRLGTQYFGPGTRLTVL.

The chain is built from TRBV28 and TRBJ2-1; D not certain. CDR3 size: 10 residues. V was clipped by 5 bases and J by 7 bases, with 3 bases between them. Per the germline V gene, CDR1 is MDHEN and CDR2 is SYDVKM. The CDR3 DNA follows: TGTGCCAGCAGTCAAAATGAGCAGTTCTTC. This translates into CASSQNEQFF.

This chain connects TRBV6-1 to TRBJ2-7, with D unclear. The CDR3 length is 15 residues. V lost 4 bases to trimming and J lost 0 bases, with 13 bases between them. CDR1 and CDR2 from the germline V gene are MNHNS and SASEGT. The CDR3 DNA sequence: TGTGCCAGCAGTGGTACAACAGTGAGCTCCTACGAGCAGTACTTC. Translating gives CASSGTTVSSYEQYF.

The rearrangement links TRBV4-3 to TRBJ1-1; no firm D call. Germline V gene lookup returns CDR1 LGHNA and CDR2 YSLEER. This CDR3 has 16 residues. The V end was cut by 0 bases, the J end by 6 bases, with 17 bases between. CDR3: CASSQEYGLGLAEAFF. DNA of the CDR3: TGCGCCAGCAGCCAAGAATATGGGCTGGGTCTGGCTGAAGCTTTCTTT.

This chain connects TRBV4-2 to TRBJ1-2, with 10 bases that match TRBD1. CDR3 length: 16 residues. The germline V gene has CDR1 LGHNA and CDR2 YNFKEQ. V shed 0 bases, J shed 5 bases, and the junction held 6 bases outside the gene matches. The CDR3 sequence is CASSQEGTGAGYGYTF. DNA of the CDR3: TGTGCCAGCAGCCAAGAGGGGACAGGGGCGGGGTATGGCTACACCTTC.

The chain joins TRBV6-5 to TRBJ1-1; maybe TRBD1 (5 bases). Germline V gene sequence: CDR1 MNHEY, CDR2 SVGAGI. V shed 5 bases and J shed 9 bases, with 16 bases lying between them. CDR3 length equals 13 residues. The CDR3 reads CASSTLGGKKAFF. The CDR3 DNA reads as TGTGCCAGCAGTACCCTCGGGGGGAAAAAAGCTTTCTTT.

The chain carries TRBV29-1 and TRBJ1-2, with 9 bases matching TRBD1. Germline assignment: CDR1 SQVTM and CDR2 ANQGSEA. V dropped 5 bases and J dropped 4; count of bases not matched to a gene: 5. The CDR3 has 13 amino acids. The CDR3 loop reads CSVTGTGTYGYTF. CDR3 sequence (DNA): TGCAGCGTTACCGGGACAGGGACCTATGGCTACACCTTC.

The chain carries TRBV7-2 and TRBJ1-5; D is ambiguous. Trimming shortened V by 5 bases and J by 7 bases, and 12 bases separated the two germline ends. Germline CDR1 SGHTA, CDR2 FQGNSA. There are 13 residues in the CDR3. CDR3 coding DNA: TGTGCCAGCAGCCCCTATCGCGGGCAGCCCCAGCATTTT. It specifies CASSPYRGQPQHF.

This chain links TRBV7-9 with TRBJ2-1; D is undetermined. This CDR3 spans 14 amino acids. CDR1 is SEHNR and CDR2 is FQNEAQ in the germline V gene (reference sequence). The V end lost 4 bases, the J end lost 4 bases, and 11 bases lay between the germline ends. The DNA for the CDR3 is TGTGCCAGCAGCTCAACCCTAGAATACAATGAGCAGTTCTTC. Translation: CASSSTLEYNEQFF.

This clone has a single count. The chain recombines TRBV6-5 with TRBJ2-2; a weak D match, TRBD2 (5 bases). This CDR3 is 13 amino acids long. The germline gives CDR1 MNHEY, CDR2 SVGAGI. In nucleotides, the CDR3 is TGTGCAACCCGGACGGGAAACACCGGGGAGCTGTTTTTT. As protein: CATRTGNTGELFF.

The chain recombines TRBV18 with TRBJ1-4, with D maybe TRBD1 (6 bases). Germline CDR1 KGHSH, CDR2 LQKENI. The CDR3 length is 15 residues. V lost 0 bases and J 5 bases, leaving 10 bases between the germline ends. The CDR3 nucleotides are TGTGCCAGCTCACCACCCCGACAGGAGAATGAAAAACTGTTTTTT. Amino acids: CASSPPRQENEKLFF. The full variable domain, with the rest looked up from reference TRBV18 and TRBJ1-4, is NAGVMQNPRHLVRRRGQEARLRCSPMKGHSHVYWYRQLPEEGLKFMVYLQKENIIDESGMPKERFSAEFPKEGPSILRIQQVVRGDSAAYFCASSPPRQENEKLFFGSGTQLSVL.

The rearrangement links TRBV11-2 to TRBJ1-1; D is undetermined. V lost 5 bases and J lost 1, with 14 bases in between. There are 15 residues in the CDR3. CDR1 SGHAT and CDR2 FQNNGV come from the germline V gene. The CDR3 loop reads CASSPLLSRNTEAFF. The CDR3 DNA follows: TGTGCCAGCAGCCCCTTACTGAGTCGGAACACTGAAGCTTTCTTT. Filled out from reference TRBV11-2 and TRBJ1-1, the complete variable domain reads EAGVAQSPRYKIIEKRQSVAFWCNPISGHATLYWYQQILGQGPKLLIQFQNNGVVDDSQLPKDRFSAERLKGVDSTLKIQPAKLEDSAVYLCASSPLLSRNTEAFFGQGTRLTVV.

The V and J genes are TRBV10-3 and TRBJ2-3, with 10 bases identical to TRBD1. The CDR3 is 13 residues long. V gave up 7 bases and J gave up 4 bases; unmatched junction bases: 2. The germline gives CDR1 ENHRY, CDR2 SYGVKD. CDR3 sequence reads: CAINGQGADTQYF. CDR3 nucleotide sequence: TGTGCCATCAATGGACAGGGGGCAGATACGCAGTATTTT.

The V and J genes are TRBV5-1 and TRBJ2-3; 7 bases are a match to TRBD2. Trimming cost V 0 bases and J 5 bases; bases outside gene matches: 9. CDR3 size: 16 residues. In germline, CDR1 is SGHRS, CDR2 YFSETQ. CDR3 nucleotide sequence: TGCGCCAGCAGCTTGGCCGGGGAGGGCGGGGGAGATACGCAGTATTTT. Translating it yields CASSLAGEGGGDTQYF. Drawing the rest from reference TRBV5-1 and TRBJ2-3, the complete variable domain is KAGVTQTPRYLIKTRGQQVTLSCSPISGHRSVSWYQQTPGQGLQFLFEYFSETQRNKGNFPGRFSGRQFSNSRSEMNVSTLELGDSALYLCASSLAGEGGGDTQYFGPGTRLTVL.

The chain joins TRBV4-2 to TRBJ1-6; 7 bases are a match to TRBD1. The CDR3 consists of 18 residues. V was clipped by 1 base and J by 8 bases; unmatched bases: 14. Germline V gives CDR1 LGHNA, CDR2 YNFKEQ. The CDR3 here is CASSQVQTGTALYSPLHF. CDR3 in DNA: TGTGCCAGCAGCCAAGTCCAGACCGGGACAGCATTATATTCACCCCTCCACTTT.

The J gene is TRBJ2-7, the V gene TRBV25-1; 9 nucleotides align to TRBD1. Per germline, CDR1 MGHDK and CDR2 SYGVNS. The CDR3 sequence is 16 residues long. V lost 4 bases to trimming and J lost 9 bases; unmatched junction nucleotides: 16. The CDR3 loop is CASSATRTGDVFAQYF. The CDR3 coding sequence is TGTGCCAGCAGTGCCACAAGGACAGGGGATGTTTTTGCGCAGTACTTC.

J is TRBJ1-5 and V is TRBV6-1, with 8 bases fitting TRBD1. J lost 0 bases, V lost 8 bases, and 6 bases had no gene match. Germline V lookup: CDR1 MNHNS, CDR2 SASEGT. This CDR3 region has 15 residues. CDR3 in amino acids: CASWDRQYSNQPQHF. CDR3 coding DNA: TGTGCCAGCTGGGACAGGCAGTATAGCAATCAGCCCCAGCATTTT.